This paragraph covers one T cell receptor beta chain sequence. Its antigen is undetermined. Profiling relied on immunoSEQ multiplex PCR, and the TCRdb table lists in-frame clones only, not all of them. The sample lists about 150,000 clones, 80% to 90% occurring once. CDR1 SGHTA and CDR2 FQGNSA come from the germline V gene. Trimming pared 1 base from V and 4 bases from J, leaving 8 bases between. The CDR3 covers 13 residues. The data were taken from a study of T cell responses to AZD1222 COVID-19 vaccine. Whole-study findings and limits: Clonal diversity was possibly underestimated; the donors were predominantly white British and more often female.

This sequence originates from an adult in good health. The sample in question was peripheral blood, obtained on day 0 of AZD1222 vaccination. The chain combines TRBV7-2 with TRBJ2-7, with D perhaps matching TRBD2 (5 bases). Written as DNA, the CDR3 is TGTGCCAGCAGCTTAGAAGCGGAATACGAGCAGTACTTC. This codes for CASSLEAEYEQYF.